A single sample gave rise to the 6 T cell receptor beta chains below, sequenced in a study of shared clonotypes between healthy human individuals. Method: immunoSEQ multiplex PCR; TCRdb's copy keeps in-frame clones and lacks some. There are roughly 2.5 million clones in the sample; around nine tenths occur only once, and over 0.12% lies in the top ten. Input material: naive CD4+ T cells sorted from blood. Subset here: CD45RA+ positively selected. These receptors were taken from a man younger than 35 in good health.

The CDR3 DNA is TGTGCCACCCGGCGGGGGGATGGTGGCCCAGATACGCAGTATTTT. Translating it yields CATRRGDGGPDTQYF. The chain employs TRBV6-6 and TRBJ2-3; TRBD2 matches 8 bases. The CDR3 totals 15 residues. Germline V gene data show CDR1 as MNHNY and CDR2 as SVGAGI (reference sequence). V lost 10 bases and J lost 4; bases outside the gene matches: 13.

Worth noting for this clone: Germline and junction disagree at one end, which may indicate a read error. This chain joins TRBV7-7 and TRBJ2-7; 8 bases line up with TRBD2. Germline lookup yields CDR1 SSHAT and CDR2 FNYEAQ (reference sequence). This CDR3 region has 15 residues. The DNA of the CDR3 is TGTGCTAGCAGCTTTGGGACTAGTAGGACCTACGAGCAGTACTTC. Protein product: CASSFGTSRTYEQYF. The complete variable domain, with remaining parts taken from reference TRBV7-7 and TRBJ2-7, reads GAGVSQSPRYKVTKRGQDVTLRCDPISSHATLYWYQQALGQGPEFLTYFNYEAQPDKSGLPSDRFSAERPEGSISTLTIQRTEQRDSAMYRCASSFGTSRTYEQYFGPGTRLTVT.

The chain carries TRBV9 and TRBJ2-1, with TRBD2 matching over 9 bases. J lost 0 bases, V lost 3 bases, and 4 bases had no gene match. The CDR3 has 16 residues. CDR1 SGDLS and CDR2 YYNGEE come from the germline V gene. DNA for the CDR3: TGTGCCAGCAGCGCCCTAGCGGGGTACTCCTACAATGAGCAGTTCTTC. This sequence encodes CASSALAGYSYNEQFF.

V is TRBV28 and J is TRBJ1-5, with a weak D call TRBD1 (5 bases). CDR1 and CDR2 (germline): MDHEN, SYDVKM. Trimming cost V 6 bases and J 16 bases, with 13 bases left between them. This CDR3 region has 10 residues. The CDR3: CASSRDRLHF. CDR3 in DNA: TGTGCCAGCAGCCGGGACCGGCTACATTTT.

Regarding this clone: This same CDR3 is encoded by further DNA sequences in the sample. The rearrangement links TRBV29-1 to TRBJ1-1, with D possibly TRBD1 on 6 matching bases. Germline V lookup: CDR1 SQVTM, CDR2 ANQGSEA. The CDR3 sequence is 13 residues long. V shed 3 bases and J shed 2 bases, with 10 bases lying between them. This CDR3 is CSVDEGGNTEAFF. CDR3 sequence (DNA): TGCAGCGTTGACGAAGGGGGAAACACTGAAGCTTTCTTT. The full variable domain, with the rest looked up from reference TRBV29-1 and TRBJ1-1, is SAVISQKPSRDICQRGTSLTIQCQVDSQVTMMFWYRQQPGQSLTLIATANQGSEATYESGFVIDKFPISRPNLTFSTLTVSNMSPEDSSIYLCSVDEGGNTEAFFGQGTRLTVV.

The genes are TRBV19 and TRBJ1-2; possibly TRBD1 for D (5 bases). Trimming cost V 5 bases and J 2 bases, with 9 bases left between them. The V gene's germline CDR1 is LNHDA and CDR2 SQIVND (reference sequence). The CDR3 covers 13 residues. CDR3 sequence: CASSSNRNYGYTF. The CDR3, as DNA: TGTGCCAGTAGTTCAAACAGGAACTATGGCTACACCTTC. The variable domain in full, completed from reference TRBV19 and TRBJ1-2, reads DGGITQSPKYLFRKEGQNVTLSCEQNLNHDAMYWYRQDPGQGLRLIYYSQIVNDFQKGDIAEGYSVSREKKESFPLTVTSAQKNPTAFYLCASSSNRNYGYTFGSGTRLTVV.